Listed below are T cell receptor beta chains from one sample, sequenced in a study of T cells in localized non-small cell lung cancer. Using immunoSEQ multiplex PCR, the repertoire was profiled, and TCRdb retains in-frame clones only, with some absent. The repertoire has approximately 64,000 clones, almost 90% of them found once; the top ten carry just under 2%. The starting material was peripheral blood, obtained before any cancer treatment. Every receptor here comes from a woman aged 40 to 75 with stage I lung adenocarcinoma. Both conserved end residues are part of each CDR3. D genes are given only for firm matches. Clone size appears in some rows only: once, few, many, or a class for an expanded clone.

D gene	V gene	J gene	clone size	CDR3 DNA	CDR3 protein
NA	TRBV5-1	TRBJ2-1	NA	TGCGCCAGCAGCGCCGCCCCTAAGAGTGGCGAGCAGTTCTTC	CASSAAPKSGEQFF
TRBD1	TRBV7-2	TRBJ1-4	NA	TGTGCCAGCAGCTTAGCTGCCGAGACAGGGTCCTCCAGGCTGTTTTTT	CASSLAAETGSSRLFF
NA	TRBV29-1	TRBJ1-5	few	TGCAGCGTTGCATGGGTTAAGGGACAGCCCCAGCATTTT	CSVAWVKGQPQHF
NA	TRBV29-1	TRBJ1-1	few	TGCAGCGTTGAATCCAGGGCGGGCACTGAAGCTTTCTTT	CSVESRAGTEAFF
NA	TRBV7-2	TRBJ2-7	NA	TGTGCCAGCAGCCCTGGGGGCAACGGGGGCAACTACGAGCAGTACTTC	CASSPGGNGGNYEQYF
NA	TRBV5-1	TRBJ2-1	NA	TGCGCCAGCAGCTTGGAGAATGAGCAGTTCTTC	CASSLENEQFF
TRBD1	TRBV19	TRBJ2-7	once	TGTGCCAGTAGTGCGACGATGGGACAGGATGCCTACGAGCAGTACTTC	CASSATMGQDAYEQYF
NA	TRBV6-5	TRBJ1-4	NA	TGTGCCAGCAGATCCGCTGACGGGGTATACGAAAAACTGTTTTTT	CASRSADGVYEKLFF
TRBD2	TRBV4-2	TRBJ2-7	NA	TGTGCCAGCAGCCAAGATTTGGGGGGCGGGGGGGGTTCCTACGAGCAGTACTTC	CASSQDLGGGGGSYEQYF
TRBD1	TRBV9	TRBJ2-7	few	TGTGCCAGCAGCGTAGAAGGGACAGCGTGGGACGAGCAGTACTTC	CASSVEGTAWDEQYF
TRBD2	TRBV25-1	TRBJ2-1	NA	TGTGCCAGCAGTGATTTCCCCGGACTAGCGGGGGCCGTTGGAGAGCAGTTCTTC	CASSDFPGLAGAVGEQFF
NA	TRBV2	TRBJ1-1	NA	TGTGCCAGCAGTGAACGGGGGATCGTGAACACTGAAGCTTTCTTT	CASSERGIVNTEAFF
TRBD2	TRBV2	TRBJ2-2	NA	TGTGCCAGCCTGACTAGCGGGGGCGCGAACACCGGGGAGCTGTTTTTT	CASLTSGGANTGELFF
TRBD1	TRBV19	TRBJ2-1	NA	TGTGCCAGTAGTCCGGACAGGGCTGGATACAATGAGCAGTTCTTC	CASSPDRAGYNEQFF
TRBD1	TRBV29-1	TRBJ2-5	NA	TGCAGCGTCGCTTCTTTTGGAGGGACAGGGAAAGAGACCCAGTACTTC	CSVASFGGTGKETQYF
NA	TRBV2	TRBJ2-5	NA	TGTGCCAGCAGGCCCGAAGAGACCCAGTACTTC	CASRPEETQYF
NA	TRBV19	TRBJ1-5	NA	TGTGCCAGTAGTATAGCACAGGCGATTAATCAGCCCCAGCATTTT	CASSIAQAINQPQHF
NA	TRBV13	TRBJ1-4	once	TGTGCCAGCAGCTTAGAACAATCCGGTCTGTTTTTT	CASSLEQSGLFF
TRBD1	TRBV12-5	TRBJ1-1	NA	TGTGCCCTAAACAGGGGCTACACTGAAGCTTTCTTT	CALNRGYTEAFF
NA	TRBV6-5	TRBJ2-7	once	TGTGCCAGCAGTGAACGTCCAGGCTACGAGCAGTACTTC	CASSERPGYEQYF
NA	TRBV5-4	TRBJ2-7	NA	TGTGCCAGCAGCTTGGAAGGCTCCTACGAGCAGTACTTC	CASSLEGSYEQYF
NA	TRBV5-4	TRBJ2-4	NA	TGTGCCAGCAGCCCGGAGGGAGGAAACAACATTCAGTACTTC	CASSPEGGNNIQYF
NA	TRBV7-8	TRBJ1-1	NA	TGTGCCAGCAGAGCCCCAGGTGGCACTGAAGCTTTCTTT	CASRAPGGTEAFF
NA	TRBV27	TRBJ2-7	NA	TGTGCCAGCAGTTTATCTTCGGGGACGGGGTCTAATTACGAGCAGTACTTC	CASSLSSGTGSNYEQYF
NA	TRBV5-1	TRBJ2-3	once	TGCGCCAGCAGCTTGGGGCCAGTCCTTAGCGGATCGTCAGATACGCAGTATTTT	CASSLGPVLSGSSDTQYF
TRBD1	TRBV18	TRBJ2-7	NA	TGTGCCAGCTCACGAATTCGGACAGGAGATACCTACGAGCAGTACTTC	CASSRIRTGDTYEQYF
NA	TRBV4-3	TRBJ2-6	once	TGCGCCAGCAGCCGAGGGGCCCTCTCTGGGGCCAACGTCCTGACTTTC	CASSRGALSGANVLTF
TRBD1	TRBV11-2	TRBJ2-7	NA	TGTGCCAGCAGCCCCGGGACAGGGGGGCCCTACGAGCAGTACTTC	CASSPGTGGPYEQYF
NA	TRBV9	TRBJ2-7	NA	TGTGCCAGCAGCGTAGGTAATGATTACTACGAGCAGTACTTC	CASSVGNDYYEQYF
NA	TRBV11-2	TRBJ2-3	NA	TGTGCCAGCAGCTTTTCTTCCGGTACGCAGTATTTT	CASSFSSGTQYF
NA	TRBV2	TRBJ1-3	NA	TGTGCCAGCACGGAAGGGGGAAACACCATATATTTT	CASTEGGNTIYF
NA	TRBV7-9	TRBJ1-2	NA	TGTGCCAGCAGCTTAGATATTAACTATGGCTACACCTTC	CASSLDINYGYTF
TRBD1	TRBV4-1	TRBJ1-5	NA	TGCGCCAGCAGCCAAGATAGGGACAGGGGGAGCTATCAGCCCCAGCATTTT	CASSQDRDRGSYQPQHF
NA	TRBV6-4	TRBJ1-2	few	TGTGCCAGCAGTGAAAATTCCCTGGACGGAAATATTTATGGCTACACCTTC	CASSENSLDGNIYGYTF
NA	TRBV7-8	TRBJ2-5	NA	TGTGCCAGCAGCTTAGGGGTCCAAGAGACCCAGTACTTC	CASSLGVQETQYF
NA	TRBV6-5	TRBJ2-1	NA	TGTGCCAGCAGTTACTCCCGTAGTAGCGTAAACAATGAGCAGTTCTTC	CASSYSRSSVNNEQFF
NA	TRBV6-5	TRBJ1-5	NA	TGTGCCAGCAGTCCAGTGAATAGCAATCAGCCCCAGCATTTT	CASSPVNSNQPQHF
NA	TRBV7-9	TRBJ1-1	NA	TGTGCCAGCAGCTTAGATGTATTGTCCCCGAACACTGAAGCTTTCTTT	CASSLDVLSPNTEAFF
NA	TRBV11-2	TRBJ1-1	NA	TGTGCCAGCAGCTGGTCTTCAGGGTTTACTGAAGCTTTCTTT	CASSWSSGFTEAFF
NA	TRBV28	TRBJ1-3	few	TGTGCCAGCAGTTTAGGGGGGAGCTCTGGAAACACCATATATTTT	CASSLGGSSGNTIYF
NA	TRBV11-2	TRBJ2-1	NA	TGTGCCAGCAGCTTAGAGTTACAGGTCAATGAGCAGTTCTTC	CASSLELQVNEQFF
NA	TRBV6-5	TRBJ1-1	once	TGTGCCACCCTGACTCTGTTGAACACTGAAGCTTTCTTT	CATLTLLNTEAFF
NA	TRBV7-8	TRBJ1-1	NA	TGTGCCAGCAGCTATCGAGTGGGACAGAACACTGAAGCTTTCTTT	CASSYRVGQNTEAFF
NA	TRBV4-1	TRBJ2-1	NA	TGCGCCAGCAGCCATCGGGATACTTTGAATGAGCAGTTCTTC	CASSHRDTLNEQFF
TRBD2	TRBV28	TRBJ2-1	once	TGTGCCAGCAGCTCTGGGGGGGATCCATACAATGAGCAGTTCTTC	CASSSGGDPYNEQFF
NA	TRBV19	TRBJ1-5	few	TGTGCCAGTAGCCCTGACAGTTTCAATCAGCCCCAGCATTTT	CASSPDSFNQPQHF
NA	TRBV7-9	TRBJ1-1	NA	TGTGCCAGCAGCTTATCCGGGGGGCCGACTGAAGCTTTCTTT	CASSLSGGPTEAFF
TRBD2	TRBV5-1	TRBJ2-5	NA	TGCGCCAGCAGCCTGACGCGGACTAGCGGGGGTATACAAGAGACCCAGTACTTC	CASSLTRTSGGIQETQYF
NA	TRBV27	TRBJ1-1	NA	TGTGCCAGCAGTTTCTCCCACCCACAGGTTCCTCAACCTCTGTTGATGAACACTGAAGCTTTCTTT	CASSFSHPQVPQPLLMNTEAFF
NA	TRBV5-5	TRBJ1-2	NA	TGTGCCAGCAGCTATGCCGGGACAAGAAATGGCTACACCTTC	CASSYAGTRNGYTF